This T cell receptor (beta chain) was observed in a study of T cells after posttransplantation cyclophosphamide. A marrow graft followed busulfan-fludarabine conditioning, with cyclophosphamide on days +3 and +4. Only in-frame clones appear in the TCRdb table, and some are missing; sequencing was by immunoSEQ multiplex PCR. This sample has tens of thousands of clones, with around 80% found just once. CDR1 is SGHAT and CDR2 is FQNNGV in the germline V gene. This CDR3 has 16 amino acids. Trimming took 6 bases from V and 5 from J; bases not matched to a gene: 13. V gene TRBV11-2 combines with J gene TRBJ2-3, with 8 positions matching TRBD2. The source material was CD4+ T cells sorted from blood, sampled approximately 1,900 days after a stem cell transplant with posttransplant cyclophosphamide. The TCR sequence derives from a female patient in her thirties or forties who received an allogeneic stem cell transplant from a related donor, was CMV-positive, and had no GVHD. Some T cells may be graft donor cells. Here the CDR3 DNA reads TGTGCCAGCAGGAGAGGGCGCGGGGGGAGAGAAGATACGCAGTATTTT. Protein sequence: CASRRGRGGREDTQYF. Full variable domain (remainder filled in from reference TRBV11-2 and TRBJ2-3): EAGVAQSPRYKIIEKRQSVAFWCNPISGHATLYWYQQILGQGPKLLIQFQNNGVVDDSQLPKDRFSAERLKGVDSTLKIQPAKLEDSAVYLCASRRGRGGREDTQYFGPGTRLTVL.